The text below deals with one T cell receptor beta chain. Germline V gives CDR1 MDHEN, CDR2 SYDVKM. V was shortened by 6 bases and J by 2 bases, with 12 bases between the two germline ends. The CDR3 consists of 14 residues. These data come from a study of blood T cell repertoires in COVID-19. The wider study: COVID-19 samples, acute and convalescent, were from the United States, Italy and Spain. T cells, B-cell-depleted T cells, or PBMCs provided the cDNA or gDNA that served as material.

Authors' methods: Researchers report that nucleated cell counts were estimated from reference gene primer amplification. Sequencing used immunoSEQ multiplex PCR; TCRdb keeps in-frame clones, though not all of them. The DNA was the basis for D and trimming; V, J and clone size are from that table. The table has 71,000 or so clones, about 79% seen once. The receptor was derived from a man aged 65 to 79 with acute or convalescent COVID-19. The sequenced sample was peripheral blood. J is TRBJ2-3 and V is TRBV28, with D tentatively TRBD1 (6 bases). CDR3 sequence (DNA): TGTGCCAGCAGAATGGACAGACTCACAGATACGCAGTATTTT. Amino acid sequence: CASRMDRLTDTQYF.